This TCR beta chain appears in the sequencing data of a study of blood T cell repertoires in COVID-19. Study at large: The United States, Italy and Spain provided the acute and convalescent COVID-19 samples.

In the source study's methods: Cell counts per sample came from amplifying reference gene primers. Profiling relied on immunoSEQ multiplex PCR, and the TCRdb table lists in-frame clones only, not all of them. V and J calls and clone size come straight from that table; D and trimming were deduced from the DNA. This table holds tens of thousands of clones, around nine tenths found once. The germline V gene has CDR1 LNHDA and CDR2 SQIVND (reference sequence). Trimming took off 8 bases at V and 10 bases at J, with 18 bases between the two ends. CDR3 length equals 14 residues. The origin of this receptor is a man aged 65 to 85 with acute or convalescent COVID-19. Sequencing was done on a sample of peripheral blood. The chain uses TRBV19 and TRBJ1-6; D perhaps matches TRBD1 (5 bases). The CDR3 protein is CASGLRVSKSPLHF. CDR3 sequence (DNA): TGTGCCAGTGGCCTCAGGGTATCAAAATCACCCCTCCACTTT.